The present T cell receptor beta chain was sequenced within a study of long-term antiretroviral therapy in people with HIV (dated by TCRdb to 2022 to 2024). At the level of the whole study: The earliest samples were collected approximately a decade before the 2015 WHO recommendation for immediate ART, a period when ART was typically delayed until CD4 counts fell. Of the roughly 31 participants with HIV, some 12 were female. No cross-contamination during QIAcube processing turned up in test extractions that ran a monoclonal T-cell line alongside 25 to 35 polyclonal samples. A total of roughly 200 cryopreserved PBMC samples came from a few dozen adults with confirmed HIV infection and were collected serially over a mean of roughly 6 years (range 1-12). This retrospective serial study examined whether starting ART and sustained HIV suppression were associated with changes in the composition and diversity of the TRB repertoire in peripheral blood. Results the study describes overall, beyond this receptor: Starting ART was linked to a significant rise in TRB diversity, yet even after long-term ART the diversity remained significantly lower than in transplant donor controls. Unsorted PBMC were profiled instead of sorted CD4+ and CD8+ T cells because pre-ART samples had limited cell numbers. Inferences about post-ART repertoire changes were limited because no data were available on ART adherence, viral resistance or therapy changes. At every time point, the repertoire was dominated by expanded TRB clones first identified before ART initiation, although this dominance fluctuated and, in many PLHIV, declined after ART. HIV repertoires had narrower CDR3 length ranges than controls, and the network structure suggested an antigen-experienced repertoire that shifted only slightly toward naive after ART. Owing to limited PBMC availability, only the TCR beta chain was sequenced, without alpha chain pairing. The samples were dated from about 2004 to 2017, and the ART regimens that were used may be less effective than current ART regimens.

To be included, a participant needed at least one PBMC sample from before ART initiation plus at least two post-ART samples. Treatment was received in the United States of America by all participants with HIV. Cryopreserved samples of about 0.95-11 million PBMC were thawed and washed before DNA extraction. At the time of the earliest PBMC sample for each participant with HIV, ages ranged from roughly 23 to 60 years. Per participant, PBMC samples came from 1-4 timepoints prior to ART initiation and 2-8 timepoints following ART initiation, for a median of 7 samples. Serial HIV viral load, CD4+ T-cell count, ART history and demographic data were obtained for every participant. Genomic DNA was extracted from unsorted PBMC with a Qiagen kit on a QIAcube, with processing performed in batches of 12 samples. Sequencing of the TRB variable region was done with the immunoSEQ hsTCRB v3.0 assay at survey level resolution. TRB sequencing targeted a depth of about 40,000-50,000 T-cell genomes per sample. Pooled TRB libraries were sequenced on an Illumina MiSeq with a v3 150-cycle kit. In the authors' own workflow: Repertoire analysis ran in R within a reproducible Nextflow workflow covering QC, data transformation and analysis. LymphoSeq2, an R package for AIRR-Seq data exploration, was used to implement custom analyses. A handful of samples that yielded fewer than 5000 total TRB sequences were excluded, so that around 190 HIV repertoires were analyzed. Among the approximately 200 retained HIV repertoires, 55 to 65 were collected before ART initiation and roughly 130 were collected after ART initiation. Repertoires were downsampled to 5000 TRB nucleotide sequences, and summary statistics were averaged over 100 downsampling iterations. TRB sequences were retained for analysis only if CDR3 regions of at least seven amino acids were present. Diversity was assessed using a clonality score derived from Shannon entropy and using the Gini coefficient. Repertoire networks linked the top 5000 CDR3 amino acid sequences whenever two sequences differed by an edit distance of one. Antigen specificity groups and MHC restriction were predicted for TRB CDR3 amino acid sequences with GLIPH2. Known CMV, EBV, HIV or tissue antigen associations were flagged by matching CDR3 amino acid sequences against VDJdb and McPAS-TCR. Pre-ART, post-ART and control groups were compared with Wilcoxon signed-rank tests and Holm-Bonferroni correction. What TCRdb holds here is the immuneACCESS table cut down to in-frame rearrangements. Part of the clones is not present; checked against another copy, under half of the missing clones reflect an unresolved V gene, and the others are unexplained. From that table come the V and J calls and clone size; the DNA was used to work out D and trimming. The sample records 20,000 or so clones, approximately 81% of which are singletons. The ten top clones hold more than 15% of the sample.

For this clone: Its antigen is still unknown. Base qualities are not provided; no much larger clone lies one nucleotide away.

The CDR3 holds 14 amino acids from the cysteine to the phenylalanine. Of the read, only the CDR3 DNA is kept; its 42 bases are in frame from base 1. Trimming accounts for 5 bases at V and 6 bases at J, while the number of junction bases matched to no gene is 2. From a lookup of the germline V gene (reference sequence), CDR1 and CDR2 are LNHDA and SQIVND. The sequence came from a woman aged 18-29 years with HIV. The rearrangement combines TRBV19 with TRBJ2-2, and 11 junctional nucleotides match TRBD2. The starting material was unsorted PBMCs, obtained at the start of antiretroviral therapy, before treatment. The CDR3 sequence is CASSGLAGSGELFF. In nucleotides, the sequence is TGTGCCAGTAGTGGACTAGCGGGTTCCGGGGAGCTGTTTTTT. Reference TRBV19 and TRBJ2-2 genes cover what lies past the CDR3, so the full variable domain is DGGITQSPKYLFRKEGQNVTLSCEQNLNHDAMYWYRQDPGQGLRLIYYSQIVNDFQKGDIAEGYSVSREKKESFPLTVTSAQKNPTAFYLCASSGLAGSGELFFGEGSRLTVL.